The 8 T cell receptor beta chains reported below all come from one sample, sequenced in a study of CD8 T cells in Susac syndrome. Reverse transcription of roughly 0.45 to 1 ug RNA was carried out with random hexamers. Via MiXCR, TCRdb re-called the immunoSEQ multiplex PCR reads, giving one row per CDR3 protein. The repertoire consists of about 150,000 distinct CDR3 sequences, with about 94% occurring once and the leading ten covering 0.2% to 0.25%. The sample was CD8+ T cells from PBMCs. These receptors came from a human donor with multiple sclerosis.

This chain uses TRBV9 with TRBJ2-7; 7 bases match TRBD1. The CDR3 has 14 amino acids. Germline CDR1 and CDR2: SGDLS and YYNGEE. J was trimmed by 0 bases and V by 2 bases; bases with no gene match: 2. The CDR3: CASSVTGASYEQYF. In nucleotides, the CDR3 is TGTGCCAGCAGCGTTACAGGGGCCTCCTACGAGCAGTACTTC.

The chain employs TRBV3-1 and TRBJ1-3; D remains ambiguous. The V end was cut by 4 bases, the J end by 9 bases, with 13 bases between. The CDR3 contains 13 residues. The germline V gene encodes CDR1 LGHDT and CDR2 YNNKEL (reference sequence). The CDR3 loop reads CASSPQTRPTIYF. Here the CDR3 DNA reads TGTGCCAGCAGCCCGCAGACGCGGCCCACCATATATTTT.

CDR3 residues: CSVWTGDTEAFF. CDR3 coding DNA: TGCAGCGTATGGACAGGGGACACTGAAGCTTTCTTT. V is TRBV29-1 and J is TRBJ1-1; 9 bases map to TRBD1. This CDR3 has 12 amino acids. From germline, CDR1 is SQVTM and CDR2 ANQGSEA. V shed 6 bases and J 3 bases; nucleotides not matched to a gene: 2. The full variable domain, with the rest looked up from reference TRBV29-1 and TRBJ1-1, is SAVISQKPSRDICQRGTSLTIQCQVDSQVTMMFWYRQQPGQSLTLIATANQGSEATYESGFVIDKFPISRPNLTFSTLTVSNMSPEDSSIYLCSVWTGDTEAFFGQGTRLTVV.

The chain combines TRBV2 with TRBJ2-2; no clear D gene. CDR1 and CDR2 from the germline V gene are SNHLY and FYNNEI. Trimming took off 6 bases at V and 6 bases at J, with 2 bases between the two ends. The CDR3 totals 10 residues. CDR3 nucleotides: TGTGCCAGCAGGGCCGGGGAGCTGTTTTTT. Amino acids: CASRAGELFF.

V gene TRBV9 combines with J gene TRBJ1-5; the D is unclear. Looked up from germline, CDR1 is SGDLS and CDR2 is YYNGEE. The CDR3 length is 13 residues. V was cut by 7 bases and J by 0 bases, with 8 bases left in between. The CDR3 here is CASGDGSNQPQHF. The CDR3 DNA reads TGTGCCAGCGGCGACGGTAGCAATCAGCCCCAGCATTTT.

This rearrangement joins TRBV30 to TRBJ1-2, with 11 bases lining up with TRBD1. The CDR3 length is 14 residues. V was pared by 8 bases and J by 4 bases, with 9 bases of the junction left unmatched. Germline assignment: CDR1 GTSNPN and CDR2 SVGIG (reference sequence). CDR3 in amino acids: CAQSDRGRPYGYTF. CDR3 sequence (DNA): TGTGCCCAATCGGACAGGGGGCGACCCTATGGCTACACCTTC.

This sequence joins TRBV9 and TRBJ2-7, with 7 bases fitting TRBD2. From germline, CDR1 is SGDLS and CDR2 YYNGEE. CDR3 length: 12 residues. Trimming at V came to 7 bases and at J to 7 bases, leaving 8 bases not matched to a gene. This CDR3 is CASATGRSEQYF. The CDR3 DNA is TGTGCCAGCGCTACCGGGAGGTCGGAGCAGTACTTC.

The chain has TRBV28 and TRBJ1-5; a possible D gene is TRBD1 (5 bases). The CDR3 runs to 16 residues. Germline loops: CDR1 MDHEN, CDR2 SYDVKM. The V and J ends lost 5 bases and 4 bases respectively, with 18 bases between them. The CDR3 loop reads CASSLTQGTKNQPQHF. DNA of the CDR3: TGTGCCAGCAGTCTGACCCAGGGAACGAAAAATCAGCCCCAGCATTTT.